Shown below are 20 T cell receptor beta chains from a single sample sequenced in a study of control samples from healthy donors and cancer patients. Generated by immunoSEQ multiplex PCR, the TCRdb table keeps only in-frame clones and is missing some. The table lists roughly 450,000 clones, around 90% of them singletons. Material for sequencing was PBMCs. These TCRs come from a man aged 40-49 years with head and neck cancer.

This rearrangement joins TRBV19 to TRBJ2-5; tentative D call: TRBD2 (6 bases). Trimming took 6 bases from V and 4 from J, leaving 15 bases between them. Germline-derived CDR1 and CDR2 are LNHDA and SQIVND (reference sequence). The CDR3 loop spans 14 amino acids. The CDR3 sequence is CASRSTLARETQYF. The CDR3 DNA reads as TGTGCCAGTAGATCTACACTAGCACGAGAGACCCAGTACTTC.

The gene calls are TRBV28 and TRBJ2-5; TRBD1 might be the D (7 bases). Trimming shortened V by 4 bases and J by 5 bases, and 14 bases separated the two germline ends. The CDR3 loop spans 14 amino acids. Germline lookup yields CDR1 MDHEN and CDR2 SYDVKM. CDR3 region: CASSSRRGVETQYF. In DNA, the CDR3 is TGTGCCAGCAGTTCTCGCAGGGGGGTCGAGACCCAGTACTTC.

This clone occurred a few times. The genes are TRBV28 and TRBJ2-1; the match to TRBD2 covers 12 bases. Germline assignment: CDR1 MDHEN and CDR2 SYDVKM. With V trimmed by 6 bases and J by 0 bases, 6 bases remained unmatched. The CDR3 runs to 17 residues. CDR3 DNA sequence: TGTGCCAGCAGCCTAGGACTAGCGGGGAGCTCCTACAATGAGCAGTTCTTC. Translated: CASSLGLAGSSYNEQFF.

The chain combines TRBV18 with TRBJ1-1; D may be TRBD1 (5 bases). V lost 5 bases to trimming and J lost 4 bases, with 20 bases between them. CDR3 length equals 16 residues. Germline CDR1 and CDR2: KGHSH and LQKENI. The CDR3 nucleotides read TGTGCCAGCTCAACCGCCGGGCCTTGGGGCGGCACTGAAGCTTTCTTT. Its translation is CASSTAGPWGGTEAFF.

This rearrangement joins TRBV10-1 to TRBJ2-2, with D perhaps matching TRBD2 (5 bases). The germline V and J ends were trimmed by 2 bases and 4 bases, with 8 bases remaining between them. The CDR3 loop spans 14 amino acids. Germline CDR1 WNHNN, CDR2 SYGVQD (reference sequence). CDR3 sequence (DNA): TGCGCCAGCAGTGAGGTTGGAGGCACCGGGGAGCTGTTTTTT. Its translation: CASSEVGGTGELFF.

This clone appeared a few times. The CDR3 region is CASSRGAHEKLFF. The DNA of the CDR3 is TGTGCCAGCAGCCGGGGTGCTCATGAAAAACTGTTTTTT. V gene TRBV7-9 combines with J gene TRBJ1-4; D remains unclear. Per germline, CDR1 SEHNR and CDR2 FQNEAQ (reference sequence). The CDR3 is 13 residues long. V was cut by 5 bases and J by 6 bases, with 10 bases left in between.

The chain uses TRBV7-8 and TRBJ2-7; 12 bases align to TRBD2. This CDR3 has 14 residues. CDR1 is SGHVS and CDR2 is FQNEAQ in the germline V gene. Trimming at V came to 4 bases and at J to 4 bases, leaving 2 bases not matched to a gene. Here the CDR3 DNA reads TGTGCCAGCAGCTCAACTAGCGGGAGGTACGAGCAGTACTTC. This encodes CASSSTSGRYEQYF.

This clone was observed a single time. The genes are TRBV11-2 and TRBJ1-4; D is unresolved. The length of the CDR3 is 15 residues. With 6 bases removed from V and 6 bases from J, the gap between germline ends came to 17 bases. Germline lookup yields CDR1 SGHAT and CDR2 FQNNGV. CDR3 nucleotides: TGTGCCAGCAGAGGTTTTCGAAGAGAACATGAAAAACTGTTTTTT. Translating it yields CASRGFRREHEKLFF.

The chain is built from TRBV5-1 and TRBJ2-1; D possibly corresponds to TRBD1 (6 bases). CDR3 size: 15 residues. V lost 4 bases and J lost 4, with 15 bases in between. Per the germline V gene, CDR1 is SGHRS and CDR2 is YFSETQ. CDR3 residues: CASSLRNRDYNEQFF. DNA of the CDR3: TGCGCCAGCAGCCTAAGGAACAGGGATTACAATGAGCAGTTCTTC.

V and J are TRBV6-2 or TRBV6-3 and TRBJ2-2, with unresolved D. Germline values: CDR1 MNHEY, CDR2 SVGEGT. Trimming removed 2 bases at V and 8 bases at J, with 9 bases between. The CDR3 runs 13 residues. The CDR3 here is CASSYLIEGELFF. CDR3 DNA: TGTGCCAGCAGTTACCTCATCGAGGGGGAGCTGTTTTTT.

The J gene is TRBJ2-2, the V gene TRBV7-3; D remains ambiguous. This CDR3 has 16 amino acids. Trimming stripped 2 bases from V and 6 bases from J, with 16 bases between. The germline V gene encodes CDR1 SGHTA and CDR2 FQGTGA. For the CDR3, the DNA is TGTGCCAGCAGCTTATCCGGCCAACTCGGTGCCGGGGAGCTGTTTTTT. Its translation: CASSLSGQLGAGELFF.

V and J are TRBV5-1 and TRBJ1-4; D not resolved. V lost 0 bases and J 7 bases, leaving 10 bases between the germline ends. Per germline, CDR1 SGHRS and CDR2 YFSETQ. CDR3 size: 14 residues. CDR3 DNA: TGCGCCAGCAGCTTGGATTCGGCGGGTGAAAAACTGTTTTTT. Amino acid sequence: CASSLDSAGEKLFF.

The J gene is TRBJ2-7, the V gene TRBV2, with 7 bases that match TRBD2. The CDR3 has 14 residues. Germline loops: CDR1 SNHLY, CDR2 FYNNEI. J gave up 7 bases and V 5 bases, and 11 bases lay outside the gene matches. The CDR3 region has the DNA TGTGCCAGCAGTCCCGGAGCGGGAAGGCGGGAGCAGTACTTC. Amino acids: CASSPGAGRREQYF.

The chain has TRBV11-2 and TRBJ2-1; 9 bases line up with TRBD2. The CDR3 covers 14 residues. Per germline, CDR1 SGHAT and CDR2 FQNNGV. Trimming removed 4 bases from V and 7 bases from J; junction bases left unmatched: 5. Here the CDR3 DNA reads TGTGCCAGCAGCTCGGGACTAGCTGGGAATGAGCAGTTCTTC. Translated: CASSSGLAGNEQFF. Complete variable domain (other parts from reference TRBV11-2 and TRBJ2-1): EAGVAQSPRYKIIEKRQSVAFWCNPISGHATLYWYQQILGQGPKLLIQFQNNGVVDDSQLPKDRFSAERLKGVDSTLKIQPAKLEDSAVYLCASSSGLAGNEQFFGPGTRLTVL.

This clone was seen a few times. The rearrangement joins TRBV28 to TRBJ1-3; D perhaps matches TRBD1 (6 bases). Trimming shortened V by 2 bases and J by 4 bases, and 12 bases separated the two germline ends. In germline, CDR1 is MDHEN, CDR2 SYDVKM. This CDR3 has 15 residues. CDR3 loop: CASSLGGAGGNTIYF. CDR3 bases: TGTGCCAGCAGTTTAGGGGGGGCAGGGGGAAACACCATATATTTT.

This clone appeared a single time. This chain connects TRBV9 to TRBJ1-1, with D possibly TRBD1 on 5 matching bases. Germline loops: CDR1 SGDLS, CDR2 YYNGEE. The CDR3 sequence is 15 residues long. Trimming removed 3 bases at V and 1 base at J, with 13 bases between. The CDR3 DNA sequence: TGTGCCAGCAGCGATGGGGGGGAAACGAACACTGAAGCTTTCTTT. It yields the protein CASSDGGETNTEAFF.

This chain links TRBV6-5 with TRBJ2-7; D is perhaps TRBD1 or TRBD2 (5 bases each). The CDR3 contains 14 residues. CDR1 MNHEY and CDR2 SVGAGI come from the germline V gene. V shed 5 bases and J shed 6 bases, with 17 bases lying between them. The DNA of the CDR3 is TGTGCCAGCAGTACCCGGGACCATACCCTCGAGCAGTACTTC. Its protein product is CASSTRDHTLEQYF.

The chain uses TRBV7-2 and TRBJ2-3, with D maybe TRBD2 (5 bases). Per germline, CDR1 SGHTA and CDR2 FQGNSA. This CDR3 region has 13 residues. Trimming stripped 2 bases from V and 5 bases from J, with 8 bases between. CDR3 loop: CASSLQAEDTQYF. CDR3 bases: TGTGCCAGCAGCTTACAAGCGGAAGATACGCAGTATTTT.

In its sample, this clone was seen a few times. The chain couples TRBV6-4 to TRBJ2-2; 11 bases agree with TRBD2. The V segment lost 4 bases and the J segment 2 bases; nucleotides outside the gene matches: 3. From germline, CDR1 is MRHNA and CDR2 SNTAGT. This CDR3 region has 16 residues. CDR3 DNA: TGTGCCAGCAGTGCTGGGACTAGCGGTAACACCGGGGAGCTGTTTTTT. Protein sequence: CASSAGTSGNTGELFF.

The CDR3 region is CASSLRMNTEAFF. As DNA, the CDR3 is TGTGCCAGCAGTTTGAGAATGAACACTGAAGCTTTCTTT. The chain combines TRBV27 with TRBJ1-1; unclear D gene. Deletions cut 3 bases from V and 0 bases from J, with 5 bases between. CDR1 is MNHEY, CDR2 SMNVEV, per germline (reference sequence). The CDR3 sequence is 13 residues long.